The 13 T cell receptor beta chains reported below all come from one sample, sequenced in a study of T cells in Graves' hyperthyroidism and ophthalmopathy. Template material for amplifying TCR beta CDR3 regions consisted of RNA transcripts. Primed by the HTBI set, a first-round RT-PCR was run on the TCR CDR3. TCRdb reprocessed the multiplex PCR reads via MiXCR and lists one record per CDR3 protein. The sample has hundreds of thousands of distinct CDR3 sequences; under 25% are singletons. Sample: blood. Receptor source: a man aged 30 to 45 with Graves' ophthalmopathy.

This clonotype was picked up a small number of times. The chain has TRBV12-3 or TRBV12-4 and TRBJ1-5; tentative D call: TRBD1 (5 bases). The length of the CDR3 is 13 residues. V was shortened by 3 bases and J by 14 bases, with 17 bases between the two germline ends. In nucleotides, the CDR3 is TGTGCCAGCAGTTTTACGGGGCTCCGGGATGAGCATTTT. Translating gives CASSFTGLRDEHF.

In its sample, this clonotype was seen a few times. The chain links TRBV7-9 to TRBJ2-7, with TRBD2 identical over 12 bases. Germline CDR1 and CDR2: SEHNR and FQNEAQ (reference sequence). The V and J ends lost 2 bases and 1 base, in that order; junction bases with no gene match: 12. The CDR3 length is 19 residues. The CDR3: CASSLTTPGTSGLSYEQYF. The CDR3 DNA is TGTGCCAGCAGCTTAACTACCCCCGGGACTAGCGGGTTATCCTACGAGCAGTACTTC.

This clonotype was seen a few times. This chain joins TRBV7-9 and TRBJ2-3, with 14 nucleotides matching TRBD2. Germline assignment: CDR1 SEHNR and CDR2 FQNEAQ (reference sequence). V trimming: 5 bases; J trimming: 3 bases; junction bases outside the gene matches: 10. This CDR3 is built from 18 residues. The chain's CDR3 is CASSLRLAGGPITDTQYF. In DNA, the CDR3 is TGTGCCAGCAGCCTCCGACTAGCGGGAGGGCCGATTACAGATACGCAGTATTTT.

Many counts were recorded for this clonotype. The chain has TRBV2 and TRBJ2-7; D unresolved. CDR1 is SNHLY and CDR2 is FYNNEI in the germline V gene. V lost 5 bases and J 3 bases, leaving 14 bases between the germline ends. The CDR3 extends over 14 amino acids. CDR3 sequence (DNA): TGTGCCAGCAGTCCCTCGTGGGGTAGCTACGAGCAGTACTTC. Amino acids: CASSPSWGSYEQYF.

This chain joins TRBV20-1 and TRBJ1-1; the D is unclear. Trimming cost V 7 bases and J 2 bases, with 8 bases left between them. The CDR3 runs to 11 residues. The germline gives CDR1 DFQATT, CDR2 SNEGSKA (reference sequence). The CDR3 region is CSVQRNTEAFF. The CDR3 DNA follows: TGCAGTGTCCAGAGAAACACTGAAGCTTTCTTT.

A few counts support this clonotype. The chain carries TRBV2 and TRBJ2-1; 11 bases agree with TRBD2. V gave up 4 bases and J gave up 8 bases; unmatched junction bases: 7. Germline V gives CDR1 SNHLY, CDR2 FYNNEI. This CDR3 is built from 15 residues. The CDR3 is CASSGLAGRDDEQFF. CDR3 nucleotide sequence: TGTGCCAGCAGTGGACTAGCGGGAAGGGACGATGAGCAGTTCTTC.

The V gene is TRBV29-1, the J gene TRBJ2-1; D unclear. There are 14 residues in the CDR3. Germline CDR1 and CDR2: SQVTM and ANQGSEA. V lost 1 base and J 5 bases, leaving 12 bases between the germline ends. The CDR3 is CSVEGWGPDNEQFF. In nucleotides, the CDR3 is TGCAGCGTTGAAGGGTGGGGTCCCGACAATGAGCAGTTCTTC.

This clonotype appeared many times. The V call is TRBV12-3 or TRBV12-4, the J call TRBJ2-7; possibly TRBD1 for D (6 bases). This CDR3 contains 14 residues. V was trimmed by 6 bases and J by 1 base, leaving 13 bases between them. The CDR3 DNA reads as TGTGCCAGCAGCCCCGAACAGGGTTCCTACGAGCAGTACTTC. Amino acid sequence: CASSPEQGSYEQYF.

A word on this clonotype: The final CDR3 position lacks the conserved phenylalanine or tryptophan, pointing to a likely read error. The V call is TRBV30, the J call TRBJ2-3; a possible D gene is TRBD1 (6 bases). The CDR3 extends over 14 amino acids. Germline CDR1 is GTSNPN and CDR2 is SVGIG (reference sequence). V lost 6 bases to trimming and J lost 2 bases, with 15 bases between them. CDR3 residues: CACTNRALTDTQYS. In DNA form, the CDR3 reads TGTGCCTGTACCAACAGGGCTCTCACAGATACGCAGTATTCT.

The chain employs TRBV6-1 and TRBJ2-3; D unresolved. Germline CDR1 reads MNHNS; CDR2 reads SASEGT. The CDR3 contains 13 residues. V was pared by 5 bases and J by 2 bases, with 8 bases between. The CDR3 DNA reads TGTGCCAGCAGTTCTTTCTACACAGATACGCAGTATTTT. This encodes CASSSFYTDTQYF.

This clonotype came up many times. The V and J genes are TRBV3-1 and TRBJ1-6; D ambiguous. This CDR3 is 15 amino acids long. V lost 1 base, J lost 7 bases, and 11 bases lay in between. CDR1 is LGHDT and CDR2 is YNNKEL in the germline V gene (reference sequence). The CDR3 loop is CASSQVEVLNSPLHF. DNA for the CDR3: TGTGCCAGCAGCCAAGTCGAAGTGCTCAATTCACCCCTCCACTTT. Full variable domain (outside the CDR3, taken from reference TRBV3-1 and TRBJ1-6): DTAVSQTPKYLVTQMGNDKSIKCEQNLGHDTMYWYKQDSKKFLKIMFSYNNKELIINETVPNRFSPKSPDKAHLNLHINSLELGDSAVYFCASSQVEVLNSPLHFGNGTRLTVT.

J is TRBJ2-5 and V is TRBV11-2; 8 bases map to TRBD1. The CDR3 covers 17 residues. Germline-derived CDR1 and CDR2 are SGHAT and FQNNGV. Germline trimming cut 5 bases from V and 4 bases from J; bases unmatched to any gene: 15. DNA of the CDR3: TGTGCCAGCAGCCAAGATCCTTGGCAGGGGGCAGGAGAGACCCAGTACTTC. Amino acid sequence: CASSQDPWQGAGETQYF.

The chain uses TRBV28 and TRBJ2-7; TRBD2 is a possible D gene (5 bases). Germline CDR1 is MDHEN and CDR2 is SYDVKM. Between the trimmed V and J ends, which lost 8 bases and 1 base, there was a span of 9 bases. The CDR3 runs 12 residues. In DNA form, the CDR3 reads TGTGCCAGCGAGAGGGTATCCTACGAGCAGTACTTC. It encodes CASERVSYEQYF.